These 10 T cell receptor beta chains were sequenced from one sample in a study of vaccination and CD4 T cells after COVID-19. For these receptors, no antigen is known. Indicated treatment: approximately 11-day PBMC culture with coronavirus spike peptide pools or control peptides (ViraFEST assay). The Oncomine TCR Beta short-read assay was applied to DNA of cultured CD4+ T cells. TCRdb re-called the PCR reads with MiXCR, one entry per CDR3 protein. The profile shows some 10,000 distinct CDR3 sequences, about 45% of them singletons. Source material: CD4+ T cells from blood, cultured in vitro. The receptor source for this set is a human donor who had recovered from COVID-19.

This clonotype was seen more than once but under ten times. CDR3 in amino acids: CASSSDSPHGYTF. CDR3 coding DNA: TGTGCCAGCAGTTCTGACAGCCCCCATGGCTACACCTTC. The rearrangement uses TRBV2 and TRBJ1-2, with D perhaps matching TRBD1 (5 bases). V gave up 5 bases and J gave up 6 bases, with 13 bases separating them. Germline values: CDR1 SNHLY, CDR2 FYNNEI. The length of the CDR3 is 13 residues.

The CDR3 spells CSRSGGAPDTQYF. In DNA, the CDR3 is TGCAGCCGGAGCGGGGGGGCCCCAGATACGCAGTATTTT. The chain uses TRBV20-1 and TRBJ2-3, with TRBD2 matching 10 bases. CDR1 is DFQATT, CDR2 SNEGSKA, per germline (reference sequence). This CDR3 spans 13 amino acids.

This clonotype appeared a few times. The CDR3 loop is CASSPTGGSTNEKLFF. CDR3 DNA: TGTGCCAGCAGCCCCACAGGGGGATCAACTAATGAAAAACTGTTTTTT. The V and J genes are TRBV6-1 and TRBJ1-4; 8 bases match TRBD1. With V trimmed by 6 bases and J by 0 bases, 6 bases remained unmatched. This CDR3 has 16 residues. Germline V gene lookup returns CDR1 MNHNS and CDR2 SASEGT.

This chain's CDR3 is CASSRGRNTEAFF. The CDR3 DNA follows: TGTGCCAGTTCTAGGGGAAGGAACACTGAAGCTTTCTTT. V and J are TRBV12-3 or TRBV12-4 and TRBJ1-1, with D perhaps TRBD1 (5 bases). V was clipped by 9 bases and J by 1 base, with 12 bases between them. CDR3 length: 13 residues.

This clonotype has just a few counts. This chain connects TRBV7-2 to TRBJ2-5; D is undetermined. V was clipped by 3 bases and J by 7 bases, with 18 bases between them. CDR1 and CDR2 (germline): SGHTA, FQGNSA. The CDR3 contains 15 residues. Here the CDR3 DNA reads TGTGCCAGCAGCTTTCACGGCCCGGCGATGGGGACCCAGTACTTC. It is translated as CASSFHGPAMGTQYF.

The J gene is TRBJ1-2, the V gene TRBV2; TRBD1 aligns across 9 bases. CDR1 and CDR2 (germline): SNHLY, FYNNEI. The CDR3 spans 13 residues. The V segment lost 7 bases and the J segment 8 bases; nucleotides outside the gene matches: 8. The chain's CDR3 is CASKTGGLIGYTF. In nucleotides, the CDR3 is TGTGCCAGCAAAACAGGGGGCTTGATCGGCTACACCTTC. The full variable domain, in which reference TRBV2 and TRBJ1-2 provide the parts outside the CDR3, is EPEVTQTPSHQVTQMGQEVILRCVPISNHLYFYWYRQILGQKVEFLVSFYNNEISEKSEIFDDQFSVERPDGSNFTLKIRSTKLEDSAMYFCASKTGGLIGYTFGSGTRLTVV.

The gene calls are TRBV6-4 and TRBJ2-6; D remains ambiguous. Germline loops: CDR1 MRHNA, CDR2 SNTAGT. The CDR3 runs to 17 residues. V dropped 3 bases and J dropped 1 base, with 13 bases sitting between them. The CDR3 DNA reads as TGTGCCAGCAGTGAATATTCGTCGCGATCTGGGGCCAACGTCCTGACTTTC. This gives the protein CASSEYSSRSGANVLTF.

V and J are TRBV25-1 and TRBJ1-4; 9 positions match TRBD1. With V trimmed by 6 bases and J by 8 bases, 4 bases remained unmatched. Looked up from germline, CDR1 is MGHDK and CDR2 is SYGVNS. The CDR3 is made up of 13 amino acids. The CDR3 loop is CASRDRGGEKLFF. CDR3 DNA: TGTGCCAGCAGGGACAGGGGAGGGGAAAAACTGTTTTTT.

There are a few counts of this clonotype. This chain connects TRBV20-1 to TRBJ2-6; D possibly corresponds to TRBD1 (5 bases). This CDR3 spans 14 amino acids. CDR1 DFQATT and CDR2 SNEGSKA come from the germline V gene (reference sequence). Trimming took off 6 bases at V and 4 bases at J, with 13 bases between the two ends. The CDR3 sequence: CSALRDSGANVLTF. The DNA for the CDR3 is TGCAGTGCGCTCAGGGATTCCGGGGCCAACGTCCTGACTTTC.

The chain joins TRBV27 to TRBJ1-1; 8 bases line up with TRBD1. CDR1 and CDR2 from the germline V gene are MNHEY and SMNVEV (reference sequence). This CDR3 region has 13 residues. V gave up 8 bases and J gave up 4 bases; unmatched junction bases: 6. The CDR3 DNA reads TGTGCCAGCCGGACAGGGCAGACCACTGAAGCTTTCTTT. Protein sequence: CASRTGQTTEAFF.